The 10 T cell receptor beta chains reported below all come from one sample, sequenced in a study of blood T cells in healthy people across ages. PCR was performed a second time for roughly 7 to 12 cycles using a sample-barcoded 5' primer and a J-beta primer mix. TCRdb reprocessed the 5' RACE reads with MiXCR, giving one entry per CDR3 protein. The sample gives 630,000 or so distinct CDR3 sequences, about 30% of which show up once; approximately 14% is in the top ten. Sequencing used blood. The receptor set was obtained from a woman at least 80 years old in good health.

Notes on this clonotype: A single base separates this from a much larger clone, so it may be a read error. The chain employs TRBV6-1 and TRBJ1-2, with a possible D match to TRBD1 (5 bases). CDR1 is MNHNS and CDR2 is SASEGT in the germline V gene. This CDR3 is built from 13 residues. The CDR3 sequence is CASSVGRLSGHTF. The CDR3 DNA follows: TGTGCCAGCAGCGTGGGACGCCTTTCTGGCCACACCTTC.

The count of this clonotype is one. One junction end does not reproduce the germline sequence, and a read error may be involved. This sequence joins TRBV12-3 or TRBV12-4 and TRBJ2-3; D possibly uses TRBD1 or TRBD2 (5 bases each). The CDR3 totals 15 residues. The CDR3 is CASTPSEGRTDAQYF. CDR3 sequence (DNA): TGTGCCAGCACCCCCTCAGAGGGGAGAACAGATGCGCAGTATTTT.

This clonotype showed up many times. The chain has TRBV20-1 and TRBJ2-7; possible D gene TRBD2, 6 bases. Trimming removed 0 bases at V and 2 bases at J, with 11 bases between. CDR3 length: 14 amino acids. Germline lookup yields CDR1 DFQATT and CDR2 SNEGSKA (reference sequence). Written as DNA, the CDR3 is TGCAGTGCTAGAGATCTAGCGCAAACCTACGAGCAGTACTTC. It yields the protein CSARDLAQTYEQYF.

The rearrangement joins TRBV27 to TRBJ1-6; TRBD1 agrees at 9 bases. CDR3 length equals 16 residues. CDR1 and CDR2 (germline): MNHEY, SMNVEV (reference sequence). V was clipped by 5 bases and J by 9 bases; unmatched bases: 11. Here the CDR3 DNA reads TGTGCCAGCAGTGTCTCCGGGACAGGGTCCCGTTCACCCCTCCACTTT. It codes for CASSVSGTGSRSPLHF.

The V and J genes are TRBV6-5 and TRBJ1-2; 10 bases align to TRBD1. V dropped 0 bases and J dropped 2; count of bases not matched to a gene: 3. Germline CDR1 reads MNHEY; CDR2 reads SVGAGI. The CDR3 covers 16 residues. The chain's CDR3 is CASSYSRTGGNYGYTF. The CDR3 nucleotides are TGTGCCAGCAGTTACTCAAGGACAGGGGGAAACTATGGCTACACCTTC.

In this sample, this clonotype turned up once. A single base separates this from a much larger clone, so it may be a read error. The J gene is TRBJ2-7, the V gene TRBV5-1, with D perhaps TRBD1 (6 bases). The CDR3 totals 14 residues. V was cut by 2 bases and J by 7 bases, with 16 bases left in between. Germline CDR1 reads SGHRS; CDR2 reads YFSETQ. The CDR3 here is CASSFRDTYNEQYF. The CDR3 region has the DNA TGCGCCAGCAGCTTCCGGGACACCTACAATGAGCAGTACTTC.

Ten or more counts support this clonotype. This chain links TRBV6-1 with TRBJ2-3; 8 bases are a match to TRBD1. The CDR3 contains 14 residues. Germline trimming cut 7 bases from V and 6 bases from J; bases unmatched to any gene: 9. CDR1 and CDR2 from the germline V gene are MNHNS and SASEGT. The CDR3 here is CASTLQGAKDTQYF. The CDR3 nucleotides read TGTGCCAGCACCCTTCAGGGGGCCAAGGATACGCAGTATTTT.

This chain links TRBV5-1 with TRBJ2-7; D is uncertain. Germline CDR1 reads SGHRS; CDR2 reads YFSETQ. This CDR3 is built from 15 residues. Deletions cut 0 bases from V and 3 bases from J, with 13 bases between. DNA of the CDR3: TGCGCCAGCAGCTTGGGGGCAGAATCGGTCTACGAGCAGTACTTC. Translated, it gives CASSLGAESVYEQYF.

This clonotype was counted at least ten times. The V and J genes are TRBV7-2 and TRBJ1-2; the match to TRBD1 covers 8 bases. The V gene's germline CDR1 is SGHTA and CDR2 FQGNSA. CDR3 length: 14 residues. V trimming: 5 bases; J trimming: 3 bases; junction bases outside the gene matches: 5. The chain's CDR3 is CASSIGQGYYGYTF. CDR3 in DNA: TGTGCCAGCAGCATTGGACAGGGTTACTATGGCTACACCTTC.

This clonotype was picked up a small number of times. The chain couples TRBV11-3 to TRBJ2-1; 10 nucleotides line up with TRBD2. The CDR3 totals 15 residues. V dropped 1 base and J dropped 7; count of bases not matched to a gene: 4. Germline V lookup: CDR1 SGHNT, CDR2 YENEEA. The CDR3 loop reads CASSLGGLAVNEQFF. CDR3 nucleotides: TGTGCCAGCAGCTTAGGTGGACTAGCGGTAAATGAGCAGTTCTTC.